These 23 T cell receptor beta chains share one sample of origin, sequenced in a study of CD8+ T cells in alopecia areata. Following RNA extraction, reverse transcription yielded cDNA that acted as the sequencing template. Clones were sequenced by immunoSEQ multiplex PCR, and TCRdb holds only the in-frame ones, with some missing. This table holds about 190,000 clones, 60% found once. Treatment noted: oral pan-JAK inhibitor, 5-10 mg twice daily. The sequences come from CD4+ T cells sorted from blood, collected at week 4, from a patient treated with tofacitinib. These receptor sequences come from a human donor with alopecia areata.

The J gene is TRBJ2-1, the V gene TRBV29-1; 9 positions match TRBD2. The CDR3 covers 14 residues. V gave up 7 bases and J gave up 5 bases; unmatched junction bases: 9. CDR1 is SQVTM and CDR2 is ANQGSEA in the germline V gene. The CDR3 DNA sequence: TGCAGCGCCGGCTACCAGCGGGAGGACAATGAGCAGTTCTTC. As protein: CSAGYQREDNEQFF.

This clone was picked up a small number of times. CDR3 amino acids: CASRDAGDTWEQYF. CDR3 DNA: TGTGCCAGCAGGGATGCTGGGGACACTTGGGAGCAGTACTTC. The rearrangement joins TRBV28 to TRBJ2-7; TRBD1 is a possible D gene (6 bases). The germline V gene encodes CDR1 MDHEN and CDR2 SYDVKM. This CDR3 is built from 14 residues. Trimming took off 6 bases at V and 7 bases at J, with 19 bases between the two ends.

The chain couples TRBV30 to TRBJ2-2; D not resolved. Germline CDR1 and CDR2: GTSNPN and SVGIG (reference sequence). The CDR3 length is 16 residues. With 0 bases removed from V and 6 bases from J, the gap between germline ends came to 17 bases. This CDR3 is CAWSVKGRTDAGELFF. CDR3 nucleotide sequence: TGTGCCTGGAGTGTAAAGGGTCGAACTGACGCCGGGGAGCTGTTTTTT.

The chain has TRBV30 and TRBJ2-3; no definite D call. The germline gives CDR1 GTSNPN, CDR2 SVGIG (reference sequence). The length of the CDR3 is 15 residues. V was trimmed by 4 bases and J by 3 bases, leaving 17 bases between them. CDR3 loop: CAWIELGSGTDTQYF. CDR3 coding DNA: TGTGCCTGGATCGAACTCGGATCCGGGACAGATACGCAGTATTTT.

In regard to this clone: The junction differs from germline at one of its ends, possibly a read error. DNA for the CDR3: TGCGCCAGCAGCTTTGGAGCGGACTACACCGGGGAGCCGTTTTTT. This sequence encodes CASSFGADYTGEPFF. The rearrangement uses TRBV5-1 and TRBJ2-2, with D tentatively TRBD2 (6 bases). CDR3 length: 15 amino acids. The germline V gene encodes CDR1 SGHRS and CDR2 YFSETQ.

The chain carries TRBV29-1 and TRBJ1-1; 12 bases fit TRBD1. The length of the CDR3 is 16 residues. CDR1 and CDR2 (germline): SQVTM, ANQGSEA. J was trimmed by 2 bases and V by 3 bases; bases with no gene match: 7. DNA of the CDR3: TGCAGCGTTGAGCTCGGGACAGGGGGCCGAAACACTGAAGCTTTCTTT. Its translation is CSVELGTGGRNTEAFF.

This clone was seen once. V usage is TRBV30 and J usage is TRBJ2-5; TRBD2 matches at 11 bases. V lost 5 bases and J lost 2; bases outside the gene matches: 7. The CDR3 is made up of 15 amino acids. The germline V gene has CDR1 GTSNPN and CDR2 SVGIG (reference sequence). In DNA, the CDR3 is TGTGCCTGGGTACTAGCGGGAGTAGGACAAGAGACCCAGTACTTC. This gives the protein CAWVLAGVGQETQYF.

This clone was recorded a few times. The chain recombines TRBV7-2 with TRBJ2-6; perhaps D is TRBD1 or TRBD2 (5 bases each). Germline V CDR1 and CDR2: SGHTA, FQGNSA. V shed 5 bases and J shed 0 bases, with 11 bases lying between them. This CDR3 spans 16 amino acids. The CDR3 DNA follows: TGTGCCAGCAGCCCCTGGGGGACCTCTGGGGCCAACGTCCTGACTTTC. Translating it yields CASSPWGTSGANVLTF.

CDR3 sequence reads: CVGPGRYGYTF. In DNA form, the CDR3 reads TGCGTGGGACCGGGGAGGTATGGCTACACCTTC. This chain joins TRBV20-1 and TRBJ1-2; weak D call: TRBD1 (5 bases). The CDR3 spans 11 residues. The germline V gene encodes CDR1 DFQATT and CDR2 SNEGSKA (reference sequence).

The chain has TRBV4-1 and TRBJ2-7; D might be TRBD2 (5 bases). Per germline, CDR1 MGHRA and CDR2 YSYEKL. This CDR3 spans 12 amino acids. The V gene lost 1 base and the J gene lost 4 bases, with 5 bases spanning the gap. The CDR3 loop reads CASSQGGYEQYF. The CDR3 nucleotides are TGCGCCAGCAGCCAAGGAGGGTACGAGCAGTACTTC.

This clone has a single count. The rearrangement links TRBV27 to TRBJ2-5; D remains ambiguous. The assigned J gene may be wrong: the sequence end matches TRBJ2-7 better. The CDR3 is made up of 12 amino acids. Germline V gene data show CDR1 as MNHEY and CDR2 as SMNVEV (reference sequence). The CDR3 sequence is CASRTETYEQYF. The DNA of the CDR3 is TGTGCCAGCAGGACCGAAACCTACGAGCAGTACTTC.

CDR3 loop: CSVDGGANSGNTIYF. As DNA, the CDR3 is TGCAGCGTTGATGGGGGGGCAAACTCTGGAAACACCATATATTTT. The V gene is TRBV29-1, the J gene TRBJ1-3; D perhaps matches TRBD1 (6 bases). The CDR3 has 15 residues. CDR1 is SQVTM and CDR2 is ANQGSEA in the germline V gene. Trimming pared 3 bases from V and 0 bases from J, leaving 12 bases between.

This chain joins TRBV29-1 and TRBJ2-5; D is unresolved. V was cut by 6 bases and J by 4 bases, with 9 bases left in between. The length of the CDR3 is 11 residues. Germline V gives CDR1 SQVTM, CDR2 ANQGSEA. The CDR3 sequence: CSVPELETQYF. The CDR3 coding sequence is TGCAGCGTACCAGAATTAGAGACCCAGTACTTC.

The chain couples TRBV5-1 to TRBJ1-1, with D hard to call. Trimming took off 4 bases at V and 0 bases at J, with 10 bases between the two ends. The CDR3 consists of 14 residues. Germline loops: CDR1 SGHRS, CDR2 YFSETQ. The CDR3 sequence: CASSPGRLNTEAFF. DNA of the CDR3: TGCGCCAGCAGCCCCGGGCGGCTGAACACTGAAGCTTTCTTT.

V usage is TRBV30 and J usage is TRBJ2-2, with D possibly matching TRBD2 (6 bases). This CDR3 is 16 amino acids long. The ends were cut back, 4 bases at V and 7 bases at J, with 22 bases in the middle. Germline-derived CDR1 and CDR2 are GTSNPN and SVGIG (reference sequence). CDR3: CAWTQGGGGLSGELFF. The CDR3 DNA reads TGTGCCTGGACCCAGGGAGGTGGGGGGTTGAGCGGGGAGCTGTTTTTT.

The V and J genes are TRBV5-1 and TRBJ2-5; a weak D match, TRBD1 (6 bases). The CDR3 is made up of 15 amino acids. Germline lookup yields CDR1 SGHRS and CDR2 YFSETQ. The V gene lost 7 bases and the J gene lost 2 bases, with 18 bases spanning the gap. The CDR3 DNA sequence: TGCGCCAGCCTACCACAGGGAAGGAATCAAGAGACCCAGTACTTC. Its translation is CASLPQGRNQETQYF.

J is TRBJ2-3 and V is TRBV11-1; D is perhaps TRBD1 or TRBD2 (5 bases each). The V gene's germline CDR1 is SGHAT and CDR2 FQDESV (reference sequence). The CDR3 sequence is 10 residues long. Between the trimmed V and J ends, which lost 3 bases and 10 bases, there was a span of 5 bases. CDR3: CASSLGAQYF. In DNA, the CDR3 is TGTGCCAGCAGCTTGGGGGCGCAGTATTTT.

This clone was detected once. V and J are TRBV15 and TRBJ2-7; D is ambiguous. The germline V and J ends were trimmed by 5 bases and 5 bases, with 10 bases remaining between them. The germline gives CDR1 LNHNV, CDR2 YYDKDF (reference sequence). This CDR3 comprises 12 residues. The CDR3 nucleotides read TGTGCCACCAGCCGCGAAGAGGACGAGCAGTACTTC. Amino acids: CATSREEDEQYF.

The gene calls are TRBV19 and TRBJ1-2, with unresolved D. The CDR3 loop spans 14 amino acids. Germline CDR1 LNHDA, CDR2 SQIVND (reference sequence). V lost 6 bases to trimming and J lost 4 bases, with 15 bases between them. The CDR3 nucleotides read TGTGCCAGTAGCACTGGACGCGATGCCTATGGCTACACCTTC. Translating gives CASSTGRDAYGYTF.

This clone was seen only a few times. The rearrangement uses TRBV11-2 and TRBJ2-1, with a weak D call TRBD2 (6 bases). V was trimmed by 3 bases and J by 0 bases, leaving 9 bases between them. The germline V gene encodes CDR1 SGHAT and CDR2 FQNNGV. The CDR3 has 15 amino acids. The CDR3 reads CASSFDGSSYNEQFF. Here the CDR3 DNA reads TGTGCCAGCAGCTTCGACGGGAGCTCCTACAATGAGCAGTTCTTC.

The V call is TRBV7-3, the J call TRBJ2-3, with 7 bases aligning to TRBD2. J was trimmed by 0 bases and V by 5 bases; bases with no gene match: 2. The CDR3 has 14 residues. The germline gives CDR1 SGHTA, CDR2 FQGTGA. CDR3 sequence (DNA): TGTGCCAGCAGCCTAGCGGTGAGCACAGATACGCAGTATTTT. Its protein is CASSLAVSTDTQYF.

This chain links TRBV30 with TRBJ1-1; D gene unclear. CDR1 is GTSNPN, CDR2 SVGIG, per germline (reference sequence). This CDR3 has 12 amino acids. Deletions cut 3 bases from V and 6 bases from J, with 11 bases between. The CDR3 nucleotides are TGTGCCTGGAGCGGCCGAGGGCCTGAAGCTTTCTTT. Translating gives CAWSGRGPEAFF.

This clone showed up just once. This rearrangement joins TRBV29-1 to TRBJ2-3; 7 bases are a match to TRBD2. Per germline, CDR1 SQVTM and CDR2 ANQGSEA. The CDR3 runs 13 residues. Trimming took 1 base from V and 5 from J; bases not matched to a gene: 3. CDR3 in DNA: TGCAGCGTTGAAGTTCGCGGGAGAGATACGCAGTATTTT. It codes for CSVEVRGRDTQYF.